This TCR beta chain is from a study of liver allograft versus peripheral blood T cells. Study-level information: The study compared liver allograft T cell receptor repertoires against peripheral blood repertoires of liver transplant recipients. Study-wide findings and caveats: In liver allografts, T cell receptor repertoires reportedly differed from the repertoires found in peripheral blood.

This CDR3 contains 14 residues. V trimming: 7 bases; J trimming: 4 bases; junction bases outside the gene matches: 6. The germline gives CDR1 SGHTA, CDR2 FQGNSA. TCRdb passed the reads through MiXCR, listing each CDR3 protein once. Altogether about 13,000 distinct CDR3 sequences are present, approximately 17% being singletons, with the ten largest covering 13%. This clonotype was recorded many times. Its antigen is undetermined. This chain links TRBV7-2 with TRBJ2-3; 9 bases line up with TRBD2. This clonotype was obtained from a human patient who had a liver transplant. The T cells may come from the graft donor. CDR3 coding DNA: TGTGCCAGCAACTCAGAGCGGGAGGCAGATACGCAGTATTTT. Amino acids: CASNSEREADTQYF.